The 5 T cell receptor beta chains below were found in one sample sequenced in a study of control samples from healthy donors and cancer patients. Sequencing was performed with immunoSEQ multiplex PCR; in TCRdb, only in-frame clones are kept and a portion is missing. This table has 150,000 to 200,000 clones, 70% to 90% appearing once. The source material was blood. The receptors were gathered from a young man in good health.

J is TRBJ1-1 and V is TRBV29-1; unclear D gene. V lost 3 bases and J lost 11, with 13 bases in between. Looked up from germline, CDR1 is SQVTM and CDR2 is ANQGSEA. The CDR3 runs to 11 residues. The chain's CDR3 is CSVDRSGYAFF. CDR3 in DNA: TGCAGCGTTGACAGGTCTGGGTACGCTTTCTTT.

The rearrangement links TRBV5-8 to TRBJ2-3; D not certain. Germline V gene sequence: CDR1 SGHTS, CDR2 YDEGEE. Trimming removed 5 bases at V and 1 base at J, with 8 bases between. The CDR3 covers 13 residues. CDR3 nucleotides: TGTGCCAGCAGTCGTGGCCGCACAGATACGCAGTATTTT. Encoded protein: CASSRGRTDTQYF.

This sequence joins TRBV6-5 and TRBJ2-7; D unclear. Germline V gene lookup returns CDR1 MNHEY and CDR2 SVGAGI. This CDR3 comprises 12 residues. V lost 7 bases and J lost 4, with 11 bases in between. The CDR3 nucleotides read TGTGCCAGCATCTCCTTAAGATACGAGCAGTACTTC. It encodes CASISLRYEQYF.

This chain joins TRBV28 and TRBJ2-5; TRBD1 aligns across 8 bases. The CDR3 sequence is 17 residues long. Per the germline V gene, CDR1 is MDHEN and CDR2 is SYDVKM. Trimming at V came to 4 bases and at J to 2 bases, leaving 12 bases not matched to a gene. The CDR3 here is CASSSFFPGQAQETQYF. As DNA, the CDR3 is TGTGCCAGCAGTTCGTTTTTCCCGGGACAGGCACAAGAGACCCAGTACTTC.

The gene calls are TRBV5-1 and TRBJ1-1; D is possibly TRBD1 (5 bases). Trimming left V 0 bases short and J 4 bases short, with 10 bases between. Germline CDR1 reads SGHRS; CDR2 reads YFSETQ. The CDR3 length is 14 residues. Here the CDR3 reads CASSLDRSSTEAFF. CDR3 DNA: TGCGCCAGCAGCTTGGACAGGTCTTCCACTGAAGCTTTCTTT.